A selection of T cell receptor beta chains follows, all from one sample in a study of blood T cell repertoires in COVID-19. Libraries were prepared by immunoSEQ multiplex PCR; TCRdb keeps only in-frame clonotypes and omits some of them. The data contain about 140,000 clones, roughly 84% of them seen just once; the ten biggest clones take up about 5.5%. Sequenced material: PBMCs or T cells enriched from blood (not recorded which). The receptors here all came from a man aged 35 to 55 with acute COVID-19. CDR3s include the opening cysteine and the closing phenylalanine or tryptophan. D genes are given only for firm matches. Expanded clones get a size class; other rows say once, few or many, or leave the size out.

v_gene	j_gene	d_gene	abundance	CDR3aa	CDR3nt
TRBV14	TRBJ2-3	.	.	CASSQLRGGTDTQYF	TGTGCCAGCAGCCAGCTCAGGGGGGGCACAGATACGCAGTATTTT
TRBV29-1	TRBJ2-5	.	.	CSVDSQGRAQYF	TGCAGCGTTGATTCGCAGGGTAGGGCCCAGTACTTC
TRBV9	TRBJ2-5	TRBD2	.	CASSGLGEETQYF	TGTGCCAGCTCTGGACTAGGTGAAGAGACCCAGTACTTC
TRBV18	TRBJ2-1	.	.	CASSPSGSYNEQFF	TGTGCCAGCTCACCGTCCGGTTCCTACAATGAGCAGTTCTTC
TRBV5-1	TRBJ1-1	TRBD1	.	CASSLAWIQGVMNTEAFF	TGCGCCAGCAGCTTGGCCTGGATACAGGGGGTAATGAACACTGAAGCTTTCTTT
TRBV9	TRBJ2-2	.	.	CASSVRGTANTGELFF	TGTGCCAGCAGCGTACGCGGGACAGCCAACACCGGGGAGCTGTTTTTT
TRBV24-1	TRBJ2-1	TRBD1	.	CATSDLGGQGLLGSYNEQFF	TGTGCCACCAGTGATTTGGGGGGACAGGGGTTATTGGGCTCCTACAATGAGCAGTTCTTC
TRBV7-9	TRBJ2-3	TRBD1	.	CASSWPGQGSDTQYF	TGTGCCAGCAGTTGGCCGGGACAGGGGTCAGATACGCAGTATTTT
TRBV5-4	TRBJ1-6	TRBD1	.	CASSSLTFDRDNNSPLHF	TGTGCCAGCAGCTCCTTAACTTTTGACAGGGACAACAATTCACCCCTCCACTTT
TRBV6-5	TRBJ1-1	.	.	CASTPPRGRNTEAFF	TGTGCCAGCACCCCTCCACGGGGTCGGAACACTGAAGCTTTCTTT
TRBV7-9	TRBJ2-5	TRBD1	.	CASSTPGTAETQYF	TGTGCCAGCAGCACACCCGGGACAGCTGAGACCCAGTACTTC
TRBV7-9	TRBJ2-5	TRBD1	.	CASSIGQGQETQYF	TGTGCCAGCAGCATAGGACAGGGGCAAGAGACCCAGTACTTC
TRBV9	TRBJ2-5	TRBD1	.	CASSVGDRETQYF	TGTGCCAGCAGCGTAGGGGACAGGGAGACCCAGTACTTC
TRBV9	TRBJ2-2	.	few	CASSVNRANTGELFF	TGTGCCAGCAGCGTAAACAGGGCGAACACCGGGGAGCTGTTTTTT
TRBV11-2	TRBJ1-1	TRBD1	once	CASSPGDRPNTEAFF	TGTGCCAGCAGCCCAGGGGACAGACCGAACACTGAAGCTTTCTTT
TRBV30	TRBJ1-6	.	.	CAWSRNSPLHF	TGTGCCTGGAGTCGGAATTCACCCCTCCACTTT
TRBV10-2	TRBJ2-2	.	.	CASSADRNTGELFF	TGCGCCAGCAGTGCGGACAGGAACACCGGGGAGCTGTTTTTT
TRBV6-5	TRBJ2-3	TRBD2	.	CASKRVAGVPDTQYF	TGTGCCAGCAAGCGGGTAGCGGGAGTTCCAGATACGCAGTATTTT
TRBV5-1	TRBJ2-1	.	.	CASSLLELADEQFF	TGCGCCAGCAGCTTACTAGAGCTAGCCGATGAGCAGTTCTTC
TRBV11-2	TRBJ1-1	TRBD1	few	CASSRDRGGEAFF	TGTGCCAGCAGCAGGGACAGGGGAGGTGAAGCTTTCTTT
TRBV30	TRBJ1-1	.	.	CAWSVSGVEAFF	TGTGCCTGGAGTGTATCGGGGGTTGAAGCTTTCTTT
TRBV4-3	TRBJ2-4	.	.	CASSQDPPDRAKNIQYF	TGCGCCAGCAGCCAAGATCCCCCGGACAGAGCCAAAAACATTCAGTACTTC
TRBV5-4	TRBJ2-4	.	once	CASSHPTGRNIQYF	TGTGCCAGCAGCCACCCGACAGGTCGGAACATTCAGTACTTC
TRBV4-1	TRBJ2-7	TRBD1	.	CASSQARGYEQYF	TGCGCCAGCAGCCAAGCCAGGGGGTACGAGCAGTACTTC
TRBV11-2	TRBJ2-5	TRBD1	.	CASSLARTGRETQYF	TGTGCCAGCAGCTTAGCTCGGACAGGGAGAGAGACCCAGTACTTC
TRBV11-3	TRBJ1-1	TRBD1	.	CASSLGDSSEAFF	TGTGCCAGCAGCTTAGGGGACAGTTCTGAAGCTTTCTTT
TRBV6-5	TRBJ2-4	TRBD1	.	CASSYLGQGGKNIQYF	TGTGCCAGCAGTTACCTGGGACAGGGGGGCAAAAACATTCAGTACTTC
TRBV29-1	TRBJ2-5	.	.	CSVEDGGWETQYF	TGCAGCGTTGAAGACGGGGGATGGGAGACCCAGTACTTC
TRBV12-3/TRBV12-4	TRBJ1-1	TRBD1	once	CASSYTGGTEAFF	TGTGCCAGCAGTTATACAGGGGGCACTGAAGCTTTCTTT
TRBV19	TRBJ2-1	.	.	CASSSGSGPRGEQFF	TGTGCCAGTAGTAGTGGCAGCGGGCCGCGCGGGGAGCAGTTCTTC
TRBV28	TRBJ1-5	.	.	CASSLDRAAGLGQPQHF	TGTGCCAGCAGCCTTGATCGGGCCGCGGGTTTAGGACAGCCCCAGCATTTT
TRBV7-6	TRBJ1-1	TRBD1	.	CASSLWDRGMNTEAFF	TGTGCCAGCAGCTTATGGGACAGGGGGATGAACACTGAAGCTTTCTTT
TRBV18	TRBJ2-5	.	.	CASSPAGRQETQYF	TGTGCCAGCTCACCAGCCGGGAGACAAGAGACCCAGTACTTC
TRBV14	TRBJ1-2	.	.	CASSQEIWAGQNYGYTF	TGTGCCAGCAGCCAAGAAATTTGGGCAGGCCAAAACTATGGCTACACCTTC
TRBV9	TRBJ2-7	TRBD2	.	CASSVSGGAPEQYF	TGTGCCAGCAGCGTGAGCGGGGGGGCCCCCGAGCAGTACTTC
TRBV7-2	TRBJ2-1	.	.	CASRSSVHEQFF	TGTGCCAGCAGATCCAGCGTGCATGAGCAGTTCTTC
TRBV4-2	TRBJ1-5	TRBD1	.	CASSPDRAGNQPQHF	TGTGCCAGCAGCCCGGACAGGGCGGGCAATCAGCCCCAGCATTTT
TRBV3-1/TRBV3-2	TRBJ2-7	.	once	CASSHLLTVDYEQYF	TGTGCCAGCAGCCACCTTTTGACAGTAGACTACGAGCAGTACTTC
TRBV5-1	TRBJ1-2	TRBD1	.	CASSINRDRVGGYTF	TGCGCCAGCAGCATAAACCGGGACAGGGTTGGAGGCTACACCTTC
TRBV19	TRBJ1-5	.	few	CACRGVHSNQPQHF	TGTGCCTGTCGGGGAGTCCATAGCAATCAGCCCCAGCATTTT
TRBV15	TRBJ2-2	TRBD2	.	CATSSWGTSGRGPWTGELFF	TGTGCCACCAGCTCCTGGGGCACTAGCGGGAGGGGCCCATGGACCGGGGAGCTGTTTTTT